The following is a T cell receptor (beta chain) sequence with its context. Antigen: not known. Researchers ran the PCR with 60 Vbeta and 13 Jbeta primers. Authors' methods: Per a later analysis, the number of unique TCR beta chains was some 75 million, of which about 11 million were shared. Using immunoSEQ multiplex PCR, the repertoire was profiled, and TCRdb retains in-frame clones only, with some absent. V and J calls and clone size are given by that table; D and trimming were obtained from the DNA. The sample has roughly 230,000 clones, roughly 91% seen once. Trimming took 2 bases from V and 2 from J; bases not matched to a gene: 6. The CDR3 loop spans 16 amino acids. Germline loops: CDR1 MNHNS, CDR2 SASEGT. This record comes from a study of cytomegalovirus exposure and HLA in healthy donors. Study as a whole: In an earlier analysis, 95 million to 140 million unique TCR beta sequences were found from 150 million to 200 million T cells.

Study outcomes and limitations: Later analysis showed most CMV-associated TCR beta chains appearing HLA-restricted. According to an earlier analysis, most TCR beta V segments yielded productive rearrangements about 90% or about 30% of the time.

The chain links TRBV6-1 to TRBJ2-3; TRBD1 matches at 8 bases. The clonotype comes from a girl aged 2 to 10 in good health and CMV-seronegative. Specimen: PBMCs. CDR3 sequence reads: CASSESGTGLTDTQYF. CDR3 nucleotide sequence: TGTGCCAGCAGTGAAAGTGGGACAGGACTCACAGATACGCAGTATTTT.